A selection of T cell receptor beta chains follows, all from one sample in a study of T-cell memory formation after mild COVID-19. Each CDR3 protein gets one entry after TCRdb re-called the 5' RACE reads with MiXCR. The sample holds 130,000 to 150,000 distinct CDR3 sequences, 15% to 20% seen once. Sequences were obtained from PBMCs or a T cell subset sorted from them (not recorded which). The receptors stem from an adult woman who had mild COVID-19 (a few samples of this study predate the infection). Cell type and time point are not known. CDR3s include the opening cysteine and the closing phenylalanine or tryptophan. The order of the fields is D gene, J gene, V gene, clone size, CDR3 protein, CDR3 DNA. A D gene is named only where the DNA matches it firmly. The size entry is marked missing in some rows and otherwise reads once, few, many or a size class.

TRBD2	TRBJ2-3	TRBV4-1	few	CASSQDKWDPSGGGTDTQYF	TGCGCCAGCAGCCAAGATAAGTGGGACCCTAGCGGGGGGGGCACAGATACGCAGTATTTT
TRBD2	TRBJ2-5	TRBV5-1	many	CASSFPGGGEETQYF	TGCGCCAGCAGCTTCCCGGGGGGAGGAGAGGAGACCCAGTACTTC
TRBD1	TRBJ2-7	TRBV7-2	.	CASSPRTGNPYEQYF	TGTGCCAGCAGCCCAAGGACAGGGAATCCGTACGAGCAGTACTTC
TRBD1	TRBJ1-5	TRBV7-2	.	CASSINRGQPQHF	TGTGCCAGCAGCATCAACAGGGGACAGCCCCAGCATTTT
.	TRBJ1-2	TRBV13	.	CASSLRYGGYTF	TGTGCCAGCAGCTTACGATACGGGGGCTACACCTTC
.	TRBJ2-7	TRBV9	.	CASSLGGDTPGEQYF	TGTGCCAGCAGCCTCGGAGGGGACACACCTGGGGAGCAGTACTTC
TRBD2	TRBJ2-7	TRBV7-2	.	CASTGTNFYEQYF	TGTGCCAGCACCGGGACTAACTTCTACGAGCAGTACTTC
.	TRBJ2-3	TRBV5-5	few	CASSLRLDKGLF	TGTGCCAGCAGCCTACGACTAGATAAAGGGCTTTTT
TRBD2	TRBJ2-1	TRBV7-2	.	CASSPRGFGLAGGDEQFF	TGTGCCAGCAGCCCCCGGGGCTTTGGACTAGCGGGAGGAGATGAGCAGTTCTTC
.	TRBJ2-7	TRBV7-2	.	CASSLGHLYEQYF	TGTGCCAGCAGCTTAGGGCACCTCTACGAGCAGTACTTC
.	TRBJ2-7	TRBV30	.	CAWSVLSGPYEQYF	TGTGCCTGGAGTGTCCTTAGTGGACCCTACGAGCAGTACTTC
.	TRBJ1-1	TRBV6-6	few	CASSMNNRNTEAFF	TGTGCCAGCAGTATGAATAACAGGAACACTGAAGCTTTCTTT
TRBD1	TRBJ2-7	TRBV29-1	few	CSVEDRTGGDEQYF	TGCAGCGTTGAAGACAGGACAGGGGGCGACGAGCAGTACTTC
.	TRBJ1-1	TRBV30	.	CAWSDVRNTEAFF	TGTGCCTGGAGTGATGTAAGGAACACTGAAGCTTTCTTT
TRBD1	TRBJ1-1	TRBV15	.	CATSRDNRGREAFF	TGTGCCACCAGCAGAGATAACAGGGGGCGTGAAGCTTTCTTT
.	TRBJ2-1	TRBV7-8	.	CASSLTGIELFF	TGTGCCAGCAGCCTAACAGGGATTGAACTTTTCTTC
.	TRBJ2-1	TRBV20-1	.	CSARAGSSSYNEQFF	TGCAGTGCTAGGGCAGGGTCGAGCTCCTACAATGAGCAGTTCTTC
TRBD2	TRBJ2-3	TRBV12-3/TRBV12-4	few	CASSLMTSKSDTQYF	TGTGCCAGCAGTTTAATGACTAGCAAATCAGATACGCAGTATTTT
.	TRBJ2-3	TRBV12-5	few	CASALPPDTQYF	TGTGCTAGTGCCCTACCCCCGGATACGCAGTATTTT
.	TRBJ2-5	TRBV6-6	few	CASSYSRRFGSGETQYF	TGTGCCAGCAGTTACTCGAGGCGGTTCGGCAGCGGCGAGACCCAGTACTTC
.	TRBJ2-1	TRBV7-2	.	CASSLGGTLYKEQFF	TGTGCCAGCAGCTTAGGGGGGACTCTATACAAAGAGCAGTTCTTC
TRBD1	TRBJ2-7	TRBV9	few	CASSVAPSRTGVEQYF	TGTGCCAGCAGCGTAGCCCCCTCGAGGACAGGGGTCGAGCAGTACTTC
.	TRBJ2-7	TRBV28	few	CATTPPGNHEQYF	TGTGCCACCACCCCCCCGGGGAACCACGAGCAGTACTTC
.	TRBJ2-2	TRBV24-1	.	CATSDLGDTNTGELFF	TGTGCCACCAGTGATTTGGGCGACACCAACACCGGGGAGCTGTTTTTT
.	TRBJ1-2	TRBV29-1	.	CSVDRQPHFNYGYTF	TGCAGCGTTGACCGTCAGCCCCACTTTAACTATGGCTACACCTTC
.	TRBJ2-7	TRBV30	few	CAWSVLRAAVLRGQYF	TGTGCCTGGAGTGTACTAAGGGCAGCCGTCCTACGAGGGCAGTACTTC
.	TRBJ1-1	TRBV7-2	.	CASSLQGTRAGTEAFF	TGTGCCAGCAGCTTACAAGGTACGCGTGCGGGGACTGAAGCTTTCTTT
TRBD1	TRBJ1-5	TRBV6-4	.	CASSDLPRDRGPRQPQHF	TGTGCCAGCAGTGACTTACCTAGGGACAGGGGGCCGCGCCAGCCCCAGCATTTT
.	TRBJ1-1	TRBV27	.	CASSGNRDTEAFF	TGTGCCAGCAGCGGTAACCGGGACACTGAAGCTTTCTTT
.	TRBJ1-5	TRBV2	few	CASARLNSNQPQHF	TGTGCCAGCGCCAGACTGAATAGCAATCAGCCCCAGCATTTT
TRBD1	TRBJ1-1	TRBV5-1	many	CASSLDGQGNTEAFF	TGCGCCAGCAGCTTGGACGGACAGGGAAACACTGAAGCTTTCTTT
.	TRBJ2-7	TRBV7-9	few	CASSLANGRRNEQYF	TGTGCCAGCAGCTTAGCGAATGGAAGGAGGAACGAGCAGTACTTC
.	TRBJ2-4	TRBV14	.	CASSGGRIQYF	TGTGCCAGCAGCGGGGGGAGGATTCAGTACTTC
TRBD2	TRBJ2-3	TRBV12-3/TRBV12-4	few	CASSLNPQLAGLDTQYF	TGTGCCAGCAGTTTGAACCCCCAGCTAGCGGGTCTAGATACGCAGTATTTT
TRBD1	TRBJ1-5	TRBV10-1	few	CASRRTGGKYDSNQPQHF	TGCGCCAGCAGAAGAACAGGGGGAAAATACGATAGCAATCAGCCCCAGCATTTT
.	TRBJ2-2	TRBV11-2	few	CASSIAGLRAGELFF	TGTGCCAGCAGCATTGCGGGGCTACGGGCCGGGGAGCTGTTTTTT
.	TRBJ1-1	TRBV7-9	.	CASSLASRGYTEAFF	TGTGCCAGCAGCTTAGCGAGTCGGGGATACACTGAAGCTTTCTTT
TRBD2	TRBJ2-3	TRBV7-2	.	CASSAASGSTDTQYF	TGTGCCAGCAGCGCGGCTAGCGGGAGCACAGATACGCAGTATTTT
.	TRBJ2-5	TRBV20-1	few	CSAVRDLQETQYF	TGCAGTGCTGTCCGGGACTTACAAGAGACCCAGTACTTC
TRBD2	TRBJ2-7	TRBV4-2	many	CASSPSLAGTYEQYF	TGTGCCAGCAGCCCCTCACTAGCGGGCACCTACGAGCAGTACTTC
.	TRBJ2-2	TRBV14	.	CASSQPITGELFF	TGTGCCAGCAGCCAACCTATTACCGGGGAGCTGTTTTTT